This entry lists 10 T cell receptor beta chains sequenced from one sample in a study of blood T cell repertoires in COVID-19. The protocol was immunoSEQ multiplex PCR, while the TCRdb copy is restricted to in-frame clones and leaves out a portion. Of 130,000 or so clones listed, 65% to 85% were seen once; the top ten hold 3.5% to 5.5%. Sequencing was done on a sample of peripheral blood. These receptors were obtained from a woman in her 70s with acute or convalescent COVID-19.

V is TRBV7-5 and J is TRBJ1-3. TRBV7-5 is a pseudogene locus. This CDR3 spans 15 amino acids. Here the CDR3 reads CVRSLRLRPGNTIYF. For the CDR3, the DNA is TGTGTCAGAAGCCTGCGTTTGCGTCCTGGAAACACCATATATTTT.

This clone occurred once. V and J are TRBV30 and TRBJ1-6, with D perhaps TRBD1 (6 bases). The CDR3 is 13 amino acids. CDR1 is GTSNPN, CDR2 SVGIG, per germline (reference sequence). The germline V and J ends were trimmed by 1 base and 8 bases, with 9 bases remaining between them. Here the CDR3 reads CAWSDRADSPLHF. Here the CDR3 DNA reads TGTGCCTGGAGTGACAGGGCGGATTCACCCCTCCACTTT. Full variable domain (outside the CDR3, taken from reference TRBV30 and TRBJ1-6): SQTIHQWPATLVQPVGSPLSLECTVEGTSNPNLYWYRQAAGRGLQLLFYSVGIGQISSEVPQNLSASRPQDRQFILSSKKLLLSDSGFYLCAWSDRADSPLHFGNGTRLTVT.

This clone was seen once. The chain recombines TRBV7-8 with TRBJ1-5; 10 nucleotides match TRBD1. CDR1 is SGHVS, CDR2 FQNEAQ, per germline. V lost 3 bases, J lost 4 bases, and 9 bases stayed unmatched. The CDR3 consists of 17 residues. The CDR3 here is CASSFDPRTGGNQPQHF. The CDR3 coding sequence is TGTGCCAGCAGCTTCGACCCTCGGACAGGGGGGAATCAGCCCCAGCATTTT.

CDR3 sequence reads: CASSLWTGGTEAFF. The CDR3 coding sequence is TGTGCCAGCAGTTTATGGACAGGTGGGACTGAAGCTTTCTTT. The chain is built from TRBV27 and TRBJ1-1; 7 positions match TRBD1. This CDR3 has 14 amino acids. The trim removed 1 base at V and 5 bases at J, leaving 4 bases unmatched. CDR1 and CDR2 from the germline V gene are MNHEY and SMNVEV (reference sequence).

CDR3 sequence (DNA): TGTGCCAGCAGCCAACGGACACCCGGAACTGAAGCTTTCTTT. This codes for CASSQRTPGTEAFF. The rearrangement uses TRBV6-5 and TRBJ1-1; tentative D call: TRBD1 (5 bases). In germline, CDR1 is MNHEY, CDR2 SVGAGI. The CDR3 spans 14 residues. Trimming left V 6 bases short and J 5 bases short, with 16 bases between.

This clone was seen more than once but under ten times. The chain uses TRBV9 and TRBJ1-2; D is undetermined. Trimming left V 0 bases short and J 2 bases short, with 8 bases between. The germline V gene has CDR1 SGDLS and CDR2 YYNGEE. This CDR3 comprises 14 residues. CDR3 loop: CASSVAAGNYGYTF. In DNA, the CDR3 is TGTGCCAGCAGCGTAGCGGCGGGGAACTATGGCTACACCTTC.

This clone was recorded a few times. The CDR3 here is CASSRTTGGGETQYF. CDR3 DNA sequence: TGTGCCAGCAGTCGTACCACAGGGGGCGGGGAGACCCAGTACTTC. The chain has TRBV5-4 and TRBJ2-5; 9 bases fit TRBD1. CDR1 is SGHNT, CDR2 YYREEE, per germline (reference sequence). There are 15 residues in the CDR3. The trim removed 5 bases at V and 5 bases at J, leaving 10 bases unmatched.

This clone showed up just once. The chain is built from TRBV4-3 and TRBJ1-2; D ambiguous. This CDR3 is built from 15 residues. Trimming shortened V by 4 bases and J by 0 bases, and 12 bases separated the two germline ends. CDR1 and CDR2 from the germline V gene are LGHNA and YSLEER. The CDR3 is CASSLQSSANYGYTF. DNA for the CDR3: TGCGCCAGCAGCCTCCAATCGTCGGCTAACTATGGCTACACCTTC.

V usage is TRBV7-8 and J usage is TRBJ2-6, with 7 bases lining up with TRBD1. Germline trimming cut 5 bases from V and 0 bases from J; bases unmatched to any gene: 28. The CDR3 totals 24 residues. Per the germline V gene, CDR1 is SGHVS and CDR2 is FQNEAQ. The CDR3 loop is CASSLWPGTVSGEDTISGANVLTF. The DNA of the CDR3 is TGTGCCAGCAGCCTGTGGCCCGGGACAGTCTCCGGGGAAGATACGATCTCTGGGGCCAACGTCCTGACTTTC.

CDR3: CASSIRGTGFNSPLHF. In nucleotides, the CDR3 is TGTGCCAGTAGTATACGGGGGACAGGATTTAATTCACCCCTCCACTTT. V gene TRBV19 combines with J gene TRBJ1-6, with 8 bases lining up with TRBD1. The length of the CDR3 is 16 residues. V lost 2 bases and J lost 6; bases outside the gene matches: 6. Germline V gene data show CDR1 as LNHDA and CDR2 as SQIVND (reference sequence).